The present entry profiles one T cell receptor beta chain with its context. The table came from immunoSEQ multiplex PCR; TCRdb's copy has only in-frame clones and leaves some out. There are 320,000 or so clones in the sample; around nine tenths occur only once, and less than 6.5% lies in the top ten. Two negative PCRs, clearance, or symptom resolution characterized the recovered Cohort 3 donors. This sample was taken from a study of blood T cell repertoires in COVID-19. Germline V CDR1 and CDR2: SGDLS, YYNGEE. The junction had 5 bases not matched to a gene; V was cut back by 3 bases and J by 0 bases. The CDR3 has 15 amino acids.

Material for sequencing was PBMCs or T cells enriched from blood (not recorded which). The TCR sequence derives from a man aged 25-40 years who had recovered from COVID-19. The chain combines TRBV9 with TRBJ2-7; TRBD1 agrees at 8 bases. Here the CDR3 DNA reads TGTGCCAGCAGCGCCGGGACAGGATTCTCCTACGAGCAGTACTTC. Residues: CASSAGTGFSYEQYF.